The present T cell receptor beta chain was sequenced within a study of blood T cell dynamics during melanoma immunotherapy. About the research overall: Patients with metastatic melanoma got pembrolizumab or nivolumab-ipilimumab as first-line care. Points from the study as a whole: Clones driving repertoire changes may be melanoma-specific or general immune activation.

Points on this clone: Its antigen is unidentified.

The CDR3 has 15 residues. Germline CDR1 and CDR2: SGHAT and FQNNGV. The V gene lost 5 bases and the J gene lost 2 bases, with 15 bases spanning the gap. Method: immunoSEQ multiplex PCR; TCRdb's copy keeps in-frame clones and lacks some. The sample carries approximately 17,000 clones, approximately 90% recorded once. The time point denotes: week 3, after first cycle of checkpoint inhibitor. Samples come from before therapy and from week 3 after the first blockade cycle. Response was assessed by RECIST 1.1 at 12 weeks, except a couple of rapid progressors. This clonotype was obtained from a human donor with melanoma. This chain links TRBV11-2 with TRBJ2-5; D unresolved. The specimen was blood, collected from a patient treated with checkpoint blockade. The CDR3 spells CASSPSDSIQETQYF. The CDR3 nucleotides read TGTGCCAGCAGCCCATCAGACTCGATACAAGAGACCCAGTACTTC.